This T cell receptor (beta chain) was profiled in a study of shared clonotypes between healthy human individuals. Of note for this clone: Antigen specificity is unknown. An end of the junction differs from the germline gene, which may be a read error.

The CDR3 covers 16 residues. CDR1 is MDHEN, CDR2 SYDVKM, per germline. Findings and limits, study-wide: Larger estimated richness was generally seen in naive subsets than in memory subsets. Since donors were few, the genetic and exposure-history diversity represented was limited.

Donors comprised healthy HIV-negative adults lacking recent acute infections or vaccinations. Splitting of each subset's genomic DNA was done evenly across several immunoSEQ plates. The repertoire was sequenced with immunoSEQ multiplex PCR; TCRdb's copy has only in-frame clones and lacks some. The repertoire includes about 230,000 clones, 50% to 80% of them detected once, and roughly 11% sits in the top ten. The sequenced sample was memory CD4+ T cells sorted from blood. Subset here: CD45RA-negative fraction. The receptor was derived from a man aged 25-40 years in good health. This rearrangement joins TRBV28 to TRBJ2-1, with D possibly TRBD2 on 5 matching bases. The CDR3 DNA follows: TGTGCCAGCAGACTGCTAGCTGTTATTTCCTCCAATGAGCAGTTCTTC. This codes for CASRLLAVISSNEQFF.